This entry lists 18 T cell receptor beta chains sequenced from one sample in a study of blood T cells in healthy people across ages. The use of a sample-barcoded 5' primer and a J-beta primer mix characterized a second PCR of about 6 to 12 cycles. A single record per CDR3 protein comes from TCRdb applying MiXCR to the 5' RACE reads. The repertoire has approximately 810,000 distinct CDR3 sequences, around 36% of them found once; the top ten carry 10% to 15%. Input material: blood. These receptors came from a man aged 18 to 29 in good health.

The V and J genes are TRBV12-3 or TRBV12-4 and TRBJ1-4; no reliable D call. There are 17 residues in the CDR3. V shed 4 bases and J shed 0 bases, with 15 bases lying between them. The CDR3 loop reads CASSSTRPISTNEKLFF. The CDR3 nucleotides are TGTGCCAGCAGTTCAACCCGACCGATCTCAACTAATGAAAAACTGTTTTTT.

This clonotype was seen ten or more times. This chain joins TRBV7-9 and TRBJ2-3; D is possibly TRBD2 (5 bases). In germline, CDR1 is SEHNR, CDR2 FQNEAQ (reference sequence). V was clipped by 4 bases and J by 4 bases, with 6 bases between them. This CDR3 contains 12 residues. The CDR3 loop is CASSSGADTQYF. The CDR3 nucleotides are TGTGCCAGCAGCTCCGGGGCAGATACGCAGTATTTT.

The rearrangement uses TRBV2 and TRBJ2-3; 9 nucleotides match TRBD2. The CDR3 sequence is 15 residues long. CDR1 and CDR2 (germline): SNHLY, FYNNEI. With V trimmed by 4 bases and J by 1 base, 3 bases remained unmatched. The CDR3: CASSGSSGGTDTQYF. The DNA of the CDR3 is TGTGCCAGCAGTGGATCTAGCGGGGGCACAGATACGCAGTATTTT.

The chain links TRBV9 to TRBJ2-1; TRBD2 aligns across 11 bases. Germline-derived CDR1 and CDR2 are SGDLS and YYNGEE. The CDR3 consists of 15 residues. V lost 0 bases, J lost 9 bases, and 5 bases stayed unmatched. Here the CDR3 DNA reads TGTGCCAGCAGCGTAGTAGCGGGAGGGGTTGGTGAGCAGTTCTTC. Its protein product is CASSVVAGGVGEQFF.

V gene TRBV6-6 combines with J gene TRBJ1-1, with D maybe TRBD1 (5 bases). The germline CDR1 and CDR2 sequences are MNHNY and SVGAGI (reference sequence). V was cut by 2 bases and J by 2 bases, with 15 bases left in between. The CDR3 has 16 amino acids. Written as DNA, the CDR3 is TGTGCCAGCAGTTACCCGGTTTGGGGCCCAAACACTGAAGCTTTCTTT. Translating it yields CASSYPVWGPNTEAFF.

This sequence joins TRBV7-9 and TRBJ1-1; D is unclear. CDR3 length equals 16 residues. CDR1 SEHNR and CDR2 FQNEAQ come from the germline V gene (reference sequence). V was pared by 4 bases and J by 3 bases, with 18 bases between. The CDR3 DNA sequence: TGTGCCAGCAGCTCCCCGGACTCTTCTGGGGACACTGAAGCTTTCTTT. This gives the protein CASSSPDSSGDTEAFF. The whole variable domain, remainder taken from reference TRBV7-9 and TRBJ1-1, is DTGVSQNPRHKITKRGQNVTFRCDPISEHNRLYWYRQTLGQGPEFLTYFQNEAQLEKSRLLSDRFSAERPKGSFSTLEIQRTEQGDSAMYLCASSSPDSSGDTEAFFGQGTRLTVV.

A word on this clonotype: One end of the junction does not line up with germline, which may come from a read error. The chain uses TRBV12-3 or TRBV12-4 and TRBJ1-6; 7 nucleotides line up with TRBD1. The CDR3 totals 14 residues. CDR3 region: CASSPTGEYSPPHF. CDR3 DNA sequence: TGTGCCAGCAGTCCAACAGGGGAGTATTCACCCCCCCACTTT.

This clonotype was recorded only once. A much larger clonotype is one base distant, so this may be a read error. This rearrangement joins TRBV4-3 to TRBJ2-7; unclear D gene. From germline, CDR1 is LGHNA and CDR2 YSLEER. V lost 1 base and J 2 bases, leaving 12 bases between the germline ends. The CDR3 totals 15 residues. The CDR3 protein is CASSQGLGSAYEQYF. CDR3 nucleotides: TGCGCCAGCAGCCAAGGATTAGGCAGCGCCTACGAGCAGTACTTC.

Concerning this clonotype: A read error may account for a junction end that differs from germline. The chain recombines TRBV5-1 with TRBJ2-1; TRBD2 agrees at 10 bases. CDR3 size: 15 residues. Germline CDR1 SGHRS, CDR2 YFSETQ. CDR3 protein: CASSLTIAGGSEQFF. The CDR3 DNA reads TGTGCCAGCAGCTTGACAATAGCGGGGGGAAGTGAGCAGTTCTTC.

This clonotype came up a few times. V gene TRBV5-1 combines with J gene TRBJ2-4; D is ambiguous. Germline values: CDR1 SGHRS, CDR2 YFSETQ. V was pared by 4 bases and J by 0 bases, with 23 bases between. This CDR3 has 19 amino acids. CDR3 sequence: CASSRSPLEELRAKNIQYF. The CDR3 nucleotides read TGCGCCAGCAGCCGATCCCCCTTAGAGGAGTTAAGAGCCAAAAACATTCAGTACTTC.

This clonotype appeared a few times. The chain links TRBV9 to TRBJ2-1, with 8 bases matching TRBD1. CDR3 size: 16 residues. V trimming: 0 bases; J trimming: 6 bases; junction bases outside the gene matches: 8. From germline, CDR1 is SGDLS and CDR2 YYNGEE. The CDR3 bases are TGTGCCAGCAGCGTAGCGGGCAGGGGGCTCTCCAATGAGCAGTTCTTC. Residues: CASSVAGRGLSNEQFF.

J is TRBJ1-5 and V is TRBV2; D is unclear. This CDR3 region has 14 residues. V was cut by 8 bases and J by 0 bases, with 11 bases left in between. The germline CDR1 and CDR2 sequences are SNHLY and FYNNEI. The CDR3 loop is CASARTLSNQPQHF. In nucleotides, the CDR3 is TGTGCCAGCGCCCGGACCCTTAGCAATCAGCCCCAGCATTTT.

This clonotype was counted many times. CDR3 DNA: TGTGCTAGTGGGCAAAACTATGGCTACACCTTC. The encoded protein is CASGQNYGYTF. V and J are TRBV12-5 and TRBJ1-2; D ambiguous. Germline CDR1 LGHNT, CDR2 FRNRAP. V shed 6 bases and J shed 2 bases, with 4 bases lying between them. The CDR3 is made up of 11 amino acids.

In its sample, this clonotype was seen many times. The chain combines TRBV5-1 with TRBJ2-3; D gene unclear. From germline, CDR1 is SGHRS and CDR2 YFSETQ. Between the trimmed V and J ends, which lost 0 bases and 0 bases, there was a span of 8 bases. CDR3 size: 15 residues. As DNA, the CDR3 is TGCGCCAGCAGCTTGGTTCAGGCCAGCACAGATACGCAGTATTTT. It codes for CASSLVQASTDTQYF. Based on the CDR3 plus reference TRBV5-1 and TRBJ2-3, the full variable domain is KAGVTQTPRYLIKTRGQQVTLSCSPISGHRSVSWYQQTPGQGLQFLFEYFSETQRNKGNFPGRFSGRQFSNSRSEMNVSTLELGDSALYLCASSLVQASTDTQYFGPGTRLTVL.

A note on this clonotype: At one end the junction does not follow the germline gene, possibly because of a read error. This chain connects TRBV4-1 to TRBJ1-2; D unclear. The germline V gene encodes CDR1 MGHRA and CDR2 YSYEKL. The CDR3 is 15 amino acids. The CDR3 loop reads CASSQLPGLAYGYIF. The CDR3 DNA follows: TGCGCCAGCAGCCAGCTTCCCGGTTTGGCCTATGGCTACATCTTC.

This clonotype was seen more than once but under ten times. The J gene is TRBJ1-5, the V gene TRBV12-3 or TRBV12-4; 7 bases align to TRBD1. With 5 bases clipped from V and 4 bases from J, the junction kept 5 bases outside the gene matches. This CDR3 region has 14 residues. DNA for the CDR3: TGTGCCAGCAGTACCGGGACAGCTAATCAGCCCCAGCATTTT. This translates into CASSTGTANQPQHF.

The chain links TRBV20-1 to TRBJ1-2; maybe TRBD1 (5 bases). The V end was cut by 2 bases, the J end by 0 bases, with 10 bases between. The length of the CDR3 is 14 residues. The V gene's germline CDR1 is DFQATT and CDR2 SNEGSKA (reference sequence). CDR3: CSARSGQANYGYTF. CDR3 nucleotides: TGCAGTGCTAGATCGGGGCAAGCTAACTATGGCTACACCTTC.

This chain joins TRBV28 and TRBJ2-1, with D maybe TRBD1 (6 bases). This CDR3 contains 16 residues. Per germline, CDR1 MDHEN and CDR2 SYDVKM. Trimming shortened V by 8 bases and J by 10 bases, and 27 bases separated the two germline ends. DNA for the CDR3: TGTGCCAGCTCCCAACGGACAGCCGGTTCCCGGGACGAGCAGTTCTTC. Translating it yields CASSQRTAGSRDEQFF.